One sample yielded the 24 T cell receptor beta chains listed below, sequenced in a study of patients and donors after allogeneic stem cell transplantation. TCRdb passed the RT-PCR reads through MiXCR, listing each CDR3 protein once. Here the sample spans some 150,000 distinct CDR3 sequences, about two fifths being singletons. Sequencing was performed on blood, either unsorted or a sorted T cell fraction (not recorded which). These receptors were taken from a human donor who was either an allogeneic HSCT recipient or a stem cell or donor lymphocyte infusion donor (not recorded which). It is not recorded whose cells these are; they may come from a transplant donor.

J is TRBJ1-1 and V is TRBV6-5; a possible D gene is TRBD1 (5 bases). Looked up from germline, CDR1 is MNHEY and CDR2 is SVGAGI. The CDR3 consists of 14 residues. V lost 1 base, J lost 1 base, and 7 bases lay in between. The CDR3 DNA is TGTGCCAGCAGTTACTTTGGGGCGAACACTGAAGCTTTCTTT. Translation gives CASSYFGANTEAFF.

The CDR3 is CSADANEQFF. The DNA of the CDR3 is TGCAGTGCCGACGCCAATGAGCAGTTCTTC. V and J are TRBV20-1 and TRBJ2-1; D gene ambiguous. The germline V gene has CDR1 DFQATT and CDR2 SNEGSKA (reference sequence). V was shortened by 6 bases and J by 6 bases, with 6 bases between the two germline ends. This CDR3 is built from 10 residues.

The table lists this clonotype with a few counts. This chain links TRBV6-5 with TRBJ1-6; 8 nucleotides align to TRBD1. The CDR3 runs 16 residues. The germline gives CDR1 MNHEY, CDR2 SVGAGI. V shed 5 bases, J shed 3 bases, and the junction held 6 bases outside the gene matches. The CDR3 loop is CASSDRGSIYNSPLHF. The DNA of the CDR3 is TGTGCCAGCAGTGACAGGGGATCCATCTATAATTCACCCCTCCACTTT.

The V call is TRBV20-1, the J call TRBJ1-3, with D uncertain. The V end lost 3 bases, the J end lost 4 bases, and 7 bases lay between the germline ends. The CDR3 runs to 12 residues. Germline assignment: CDR1 DFQATT and CDR2 SNEGSKA (reference sequence). The chain's CDR3 is CSASQIGNTIYF. The CDR3 coding sequence is TGCAGTGCTAGCCAGATCGGAAACACCATATATTTT.

The chain carries TRBV7-2 and TRBJ1-5; D gene ambiguous. V lost 5 bases, J lost 2 bases, and 10 bases lay in between. This CDR3 is 14 amino acids long. Germline CDR1 and CDR2: SGHTA and FQGNSA. CDR3 DNA sequence: TGTGCCAGCAGCCCAGCCGGACGCAATCAGCCCCAGCATTTT. It codes for CASSPAGRNQPQHF.

This clonotype was counted only a few times. This chain joins TRBV5-1 and TRBJ1-5; possible D gene TRBD1, 6 bases. Trimming removed 4 bases at V and 6 bases at J, with 14 bases between. CDR1 and CDR2 from the germline V gene are SGHRS and YFSETQ. The CDR3 is made up of 14 amino acids. Written as DNA, the CDR3 is TGCGCCAGCAGCCCCCGGGCAGGGGCTCAGCCCCAGCATTTT. It encodes CASSPRAGAQPQHF.

The chain joins TRBV12-3 or TRBV12-4 to TRBJ1-5; TRBD1 matches 7 bases. V lost 6 bases to trimming and J lost 1 base; unmatched junction nucleotides: 3. The length of the CDR3 is 14 residues. The CDR3 sequence is CASSQGVSNQPQHF. CDR3 DNA sequence: TGTGCCAGCAGCCAGGGGGTAAGCAATCAGCCCCAGCATTTT.

CDR3 coding DNA: TGTGCCAGCAGTTACTCCCGACCGTCAGTAACAGCTGGAGATACGCAGTATTTT. Its translation: CASSYSRPSVTAGDTQYF. This sequence joins TRBV6-6 and TRBJ2-3; D is ambiguous. Germline V gene data show CDR1 as MNHNY and CDR2 as SVGAGI (reference sequence). Trimming stripped 0 bases from V and 5 bases from J, with 21 bases between. The CDR3 sequence is 18 residues long.

The chain is built from TRBV5-1 and TRBJ1-1; tentative D call: TRBD1 (5 bases). The CDR3 spans 17 residues. CDR1 and CDR2 (germline): SGHRS, YFSETQ. Trimming took off 0 bases at V and 3 bases at J, with 18 bases between the two ends. The chain's CDR3 is CASSLVGPGRLDTEAFF. The CDR3 DNA reads TGCGCCAGCAGCTTGGTGGGGCCAGGGAGGCTGGACACTGAAGCTTTCTTT. The whole variable domain, filled in from reference TRBV5-1 and TRBJ1-1, reads KAGVTQTPRYLIKTRGQQVTLSCSPISGHRSVSWYQQTPGQGLQFLFEYFSETQRNKGNFPGRFSGRQFSNSRSEMNVSTLELGDSALYLCASSLVGPGRLDTEAFFGQGTRLTVV.

The chain uses TRBV28 and TRBJ1-2, with D hard to call. Germline V lookup: CDR1 MDHEN, CDR2 SYDVKM. V lost 5 bases, J lost 4 bases, and 17 bases lay in between. The CDR3 is 15 residues long. The CDR3 DNA follows: TGTGCCAGCAGTCCGACTGACATGTATGGCTATGGCTACACCTTC. Translating gives CASSPTDMYGYGYTF.

This clonotype was observed at least ten times. V gene TRBV12-3 or TRBV12-4 combines with J gene TRBJ1-5, with a tentative D call TRBD1 (5 bases). The CDR3 consists of 15 residues. V was cut by 1 base and J by 0 bases, with 7 bases left in between. As DNA, the CDR3 is TGTGCCAGCAGTTTAGGGGGGAATAGCAATCAGCCCCAGCATTTT. Translation gives CASSLGGNSNQPQHF.

This clonotype has only a few counts. The J gene is TRBJ1-5, the V gene TRBV9; D remains ambiguous. The CDR3 contains 13 residues. Germline values: CDR1 SGDLS, CDR2 YYNGEE. Between the trimmed V and J ends, which lost 2 bases and 0 bases, there was a span of 3 bases. Here the CDR3 reads CASSVSSNQPQHF. CDR3 coding DNA: TGTGCCAGCAGCGTCAGTAGCAATCAGCCCCAGCATTTT.

This clonotype was seen only a few times. V and J are TRBV2 and TRBJ1-4; 7 nucleotides align to TRBD1. The CDR3 runs 16 residues. Per the germline V gene, CDR1 is SNHLY and CDR2 is FYNNEI. The J segment lost 6 bases and the V segment lost 6 bases, leaving 13 bases of the junction unmatched. The CDR3 coding sequence is TGTGCCAGCAGCGGGCCCCGGGACAGATCGGATGAAAAACTGTTTTTT. Translation gives CASSGPRDRSDEKLFF.

This chain joins TRBV6-6 and TRBJ1-6; 11 bases line up with TRBD1. V shed 5 bases, J shed 7 bases, and the junction held 7 bases outside the gene matches. The CDR3 is 16 amino acids. Germline V gene data show CDR1 as MNHNY and CDR2 as SVGAGI (reference sequence). The CDR3, as DNA: TGTGCCAGCAGTCGGGACAGGGGGTCCTCCAATTCACCCCTCCACTTT. It is translated as CASSRDRGSSNSPLHF.

V is TRBV12-3 or TRBV12-4 and J is TRBJ1-6, with D possibly being TRBD1 (5 bases). Deletions cut 3 bases from V and 5 bases from J, with 8 bases between. The CDR3 sequence is 14 residues long. The CDR3 spells CASSFGGDNSPLHF. CDR3 coding DNA: TGTGCCAGCAGTTTCGGAGGGGATAATTCACCCCTCCACTTT.

A few counts support this clonotype. CDR3 sequence reads: CASSPYSGANVLTF. CDR3 coding DNA: TGTGCCAGCAGTCCCTACTCTGGGGCCAACGTCCTGACTTTC. V usage is TRBV27 and J usage is TRBJ2-6; no reliable D call. Per germline, CDR1 MNHEY and CDR2 SMNVEV (reference sequence). Trimming left V 5 bases short and J 0 bases short, with 5 bases between. CDR3 length equals 14 residues. The whole variable domain, filled in from reference TRBV27 and TRBJ2-6, reads EAQVTQNPRYLITVTGKKLTVTCSQNMNHEYMSWYRQDPGLGLRQIYYSMNVEVTDKGDVPEGYKVSRKEKRNFPLILESPSPNQTSLYFCASSPYSGANVLTFGAGSRLTVL.

The genes are TRBV12-3 or TRBV12-4 and TRBJ1-2, with TRBD1 identical over 11 bases. This CDR3 spans 15 amino acids. With 5 bases clipped from V and 4 bases from J, the junction kept 6 bases outside the gene matches. The CDR3 DNA is TGTGCCAGCAGTACCTCCGGGACAGGGGGCTATGGCTACACCTTC. Protein: CASSTSGTGGYGYTF.

This rearrangement joins TRBV27 to TRBJ2-1; maybe TRBD1 (6 bases). Germline assignment: CDR1 MNHEY and CDR2 SMNVEV (reference sequence). The CDR3 covers 16 residues. V lost 2 bases and J 10 bases, leaving 21 bases between the germline ends. The DNA for the CDR3 is TGTGCCAGCAGTTTAGACTGGACAGCGCAGACGCGGGAGCAGTTCTTC. Translating gives CASSLDWTAQTREQFF.

This clonotype was seen more than once but under ten times. This chain joins TRBV4-2 and TRBJ1-4, with 9 nucleotides matching TRBD1. The CDR3 totals 13 residues. Per the germline V gene, CDR1 is LGHNA and CDR2 is YNFKEQ. With 5 bases clipped from V and 5 bases from J, the junction kept 0 bases outside the gene matches. The CDR3, as DNA: TGTGCCAGCAGCGGACAGGGGAATGAAAAACTGTTTTTT. Its translation: CASSGQGNEKLFF.

A few counts support this clonotype. The chain combines TRBV7-2 with TRBJ1-2, with D tentatively TRBD1 (5 bases). CDR3 size: 15 residues. V lost 5 bases and J lost 0, with 13 bases in between. Germline CDR1 and CDR2: SGHTA and FQGNSA. CDR3 sequence: CASSRPGPPNYGYTF. CDR3 coding DNA: TGTGCCAGCAGCCGACCGGGGCCTCCTAACTATGGCTACACCTTC.

The chain is built from TRBV9 and TRBJ2-1; 9 nucleotides agree with TRBD2. CDR1 SGDLS and CDR2 YYNGEE come from the germline V gene. The CDR3 sequence is 16 residues long. V shed 0 bases and J 7 bases; nucleotides not matched to a gene: 8. The CDR3 DNA reads TGTGCCAGCAGCGTAGTGGGTAGCGGGGGTGTGAATGAGCAGTTCTTC. It codes for CASSVVGSGGVNEQFF. The entire variable domain, with the rest obtained from reference TRBV9 and TRBJ2-1, is as follows: DSGVTQTPKHLITATGQRVTLRCSPRSGDLSVYWYQQSLDQGLQFLIQYYNGEERAKGNILERFSAQQFPDLHSELNLSSLELGDSALYFCASSVVGSGGVNEQFFGPGTRLTVL.

The chain is built from TRBV6-6 and TRBJ1-1; D unresolved. Per the germline V gene, CDR1 is MNHNY and CDR2 is SVGAGI (reference sequence). This CDR3 is 14 amino acids long. The germline V and J ends were trimmed by 4 bases and 6 bases, with 15 bases remaining between them. CDR3 in amino acids: CASSLAGEVAEAFF. Here the CDR3 DNA reads TGTGCCAGCAGTTTGGCAGGCGAGGTGGCTGAAGCTTTCTTT.

The chain uses TRBV9 and TRBJ1-2; D is unclear. V was shortened by 4 bases and J by 4 bases, with 17 bases between the two germline ends. Germline V lookup: CDR1 SGDLS, CDR2 YYNGEE. The CDR3 consists of 15 residues. The DNA of the CDR3 is TGTGCCAGCAGCCCCGTCAGTGGGGTGGGCTATGGCTACACCTTC. The encoded protein is CASSPVSGVGYGYTF.

The chain uses TRBV20-1 and TRBJ1-2; D remains unclear. Germline V gene sequence: CDR1 DFQATT, CDR2 SNEGSKA (reference sequence). The CDR3 has 15 residues. Trimming left V 1 base short and J 3 bases short, with 15 bases between. CDR3 sequence: CSARAAGTPHYGYTF. The DNA of the CDR3 is TGCAGTGCTAGAGCGGCGGGTACTCCTCACTATGGCTACACCTTC.